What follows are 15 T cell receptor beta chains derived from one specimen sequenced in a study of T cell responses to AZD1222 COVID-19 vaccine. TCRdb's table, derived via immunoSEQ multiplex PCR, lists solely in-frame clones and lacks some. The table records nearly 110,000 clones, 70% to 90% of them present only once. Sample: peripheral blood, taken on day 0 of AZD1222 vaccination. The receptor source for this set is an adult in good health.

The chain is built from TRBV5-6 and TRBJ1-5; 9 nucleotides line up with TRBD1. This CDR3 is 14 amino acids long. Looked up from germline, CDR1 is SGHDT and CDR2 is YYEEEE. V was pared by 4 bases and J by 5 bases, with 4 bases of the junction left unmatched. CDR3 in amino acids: CASSVYRGHQPQHF. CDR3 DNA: TGTGCCAGCAGCGTCTACAGGGGGCATCAGCCCCAGCATTTT.

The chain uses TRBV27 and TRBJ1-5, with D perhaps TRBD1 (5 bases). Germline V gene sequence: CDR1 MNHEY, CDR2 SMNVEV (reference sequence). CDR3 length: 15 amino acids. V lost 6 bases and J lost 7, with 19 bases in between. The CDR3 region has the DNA TGTGCCAGCAGCCGGGGGACGAGTGTGAGACAGCCCCAGCATTTT. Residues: CASSRGTSVRQPQHF.

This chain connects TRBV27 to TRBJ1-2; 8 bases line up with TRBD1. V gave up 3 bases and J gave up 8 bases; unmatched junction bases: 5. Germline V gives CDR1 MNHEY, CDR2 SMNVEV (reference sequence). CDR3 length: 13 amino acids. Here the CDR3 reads CASSLHRGYGYTF. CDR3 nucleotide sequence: TGTGCCAGCAGTTTGCACAGGGGGTACGGCTACACCTTC.

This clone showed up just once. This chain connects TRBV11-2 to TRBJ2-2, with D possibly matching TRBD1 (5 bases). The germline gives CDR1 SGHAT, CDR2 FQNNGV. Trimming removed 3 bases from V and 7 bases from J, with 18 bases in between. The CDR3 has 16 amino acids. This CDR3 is CASSFNLLGVSGELFF. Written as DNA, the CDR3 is TGTGCCAGCAGCTTTAATTTGTTAGGGGTCAGCGGGGAGCTGTTTTTT.

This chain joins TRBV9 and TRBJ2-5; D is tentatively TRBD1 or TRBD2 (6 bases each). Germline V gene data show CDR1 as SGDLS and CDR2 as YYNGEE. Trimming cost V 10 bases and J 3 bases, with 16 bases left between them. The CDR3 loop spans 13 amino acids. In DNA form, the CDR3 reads TGTGCCTCCCACTCAGGGGAGGAAGAGACCCAGTACTTC. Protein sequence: CASHSGEEETQYF.

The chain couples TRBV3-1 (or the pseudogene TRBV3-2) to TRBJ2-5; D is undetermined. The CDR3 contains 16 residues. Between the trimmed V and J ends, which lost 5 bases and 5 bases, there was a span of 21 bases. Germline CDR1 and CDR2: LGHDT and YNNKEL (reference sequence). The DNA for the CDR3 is TGTGCCAGCAGCAGCCCCCACGGAAGTCGGACGGAGACCCAGTACTTC. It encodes CASSSPHGSRTETQYF.

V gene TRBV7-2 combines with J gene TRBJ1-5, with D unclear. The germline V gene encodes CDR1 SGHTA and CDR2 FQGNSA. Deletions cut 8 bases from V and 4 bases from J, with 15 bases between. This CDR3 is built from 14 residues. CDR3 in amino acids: CASASYGENQPQHF. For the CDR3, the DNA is TGTGCCAGCGCGAGCTACGGGGAGAATCAGCCCCAGCATTTT.

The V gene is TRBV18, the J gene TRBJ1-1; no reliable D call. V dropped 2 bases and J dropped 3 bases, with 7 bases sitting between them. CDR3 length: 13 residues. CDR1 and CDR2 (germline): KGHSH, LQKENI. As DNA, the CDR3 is TGTGCCAGCTCACCAATACGGGACACTGAAGCTTTCTTT. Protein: CASSPIRDTEAFF.

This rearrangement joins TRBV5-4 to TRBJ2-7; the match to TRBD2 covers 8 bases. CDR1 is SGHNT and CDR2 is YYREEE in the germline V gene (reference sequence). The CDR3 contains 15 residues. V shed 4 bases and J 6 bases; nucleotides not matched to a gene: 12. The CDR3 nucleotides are TGTGCCAGCAGCCTCGGGGGGGCTTTGGGGTTCGAGCAGTACTTC. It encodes CASSLGGALGFEQYF.

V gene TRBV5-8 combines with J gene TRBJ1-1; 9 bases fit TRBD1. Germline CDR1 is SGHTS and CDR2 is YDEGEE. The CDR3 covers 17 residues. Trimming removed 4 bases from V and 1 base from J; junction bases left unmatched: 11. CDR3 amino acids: CASSDLRTGDRNTEAFF. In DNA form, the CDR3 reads TGTGCCAGCAGCGACCTACGGACAGGGGATAGGAACACTGAAGCTTTCTTT.

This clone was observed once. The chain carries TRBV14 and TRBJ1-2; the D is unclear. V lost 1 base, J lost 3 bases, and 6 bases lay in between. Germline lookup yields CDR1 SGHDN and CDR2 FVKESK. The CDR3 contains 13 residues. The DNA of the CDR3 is TGTGCCAGCAGCCAAGCGACTCACTATGGCTACACCTTC. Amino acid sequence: CASSQATHYGYTF. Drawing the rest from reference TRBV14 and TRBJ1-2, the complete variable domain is EAGVTQFPSHSVIEKGQTVTLRCDPISGHDNLYWYRRVMGKEIKFLLHFVKESKQDESGMPNNRFLAERTGGTYSTLKVQPAELEDSGVYFCASSQATHYGYTFGSGTRLTVV.

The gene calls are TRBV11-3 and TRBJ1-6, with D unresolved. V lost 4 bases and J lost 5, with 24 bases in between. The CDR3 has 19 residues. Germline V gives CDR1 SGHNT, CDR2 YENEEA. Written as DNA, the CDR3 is TGTGCCAGCAGCTCCCGCACACTATTCGGACTTACTGATAATTCACCCCTCCACTTT. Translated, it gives CASSSRTLFGLTDNSPLHF.

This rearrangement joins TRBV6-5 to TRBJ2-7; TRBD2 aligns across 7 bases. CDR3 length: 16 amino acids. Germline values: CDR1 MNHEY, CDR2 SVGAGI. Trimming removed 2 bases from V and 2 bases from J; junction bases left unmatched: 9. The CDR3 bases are TGTGCCAGCAGTTACCGGGTTGGAGCGGGAACCTACGAGCAGTACTTC. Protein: CASSYRVGAGTYEQYF.

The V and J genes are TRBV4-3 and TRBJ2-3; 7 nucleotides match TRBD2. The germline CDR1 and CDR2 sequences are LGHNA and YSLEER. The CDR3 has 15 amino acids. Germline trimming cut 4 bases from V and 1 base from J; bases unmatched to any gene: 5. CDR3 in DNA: TGCGCCAGCAGCCCCGGACTAGACGGCACAGATACGCAGTATTTT. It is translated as CASSPGLDGTDTQYF.

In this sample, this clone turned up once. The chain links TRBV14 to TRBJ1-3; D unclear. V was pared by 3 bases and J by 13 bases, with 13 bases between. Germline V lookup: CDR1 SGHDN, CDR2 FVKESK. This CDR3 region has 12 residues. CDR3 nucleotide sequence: TGTGCCAGCAGCCACGGAGGGCTGTTGATATATTTT. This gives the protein CASSHGGLLIYF.